The 30 T cell receptor beta chains listed next were all sequenced from one sample in a study of shared clonotypes between healthy human individuals. Assay used: immunoSEQ multiplex PCR; TCRdb lists only in-frame clones, some missing. The data contain roughly 170,000 clones, around 63% of them seen just once; the ten biggest clones take up around 9.3%. Specimen: memory CD4+ T cells sorted from blood. Subset here: CD45RA-negative fraction. These receptors were taken from a man under 40 in good health.

The chain couples TRBV18 to TRBJ2-3, with D unresolved. The CDR3 runs to 12 residues. With 5 bases removed from V and 2 bases from J, the gap between germline ends came to 5 bases. Per the germline V gene, CDR1 is KGHSH and CDR2 is LQKENI. CDR3 loop: CASSANTDTQYF. CDR3 nucleotides: TGTGCCAGCTCAGCAAACACAGATACGCAGTATTTT.

J is TRBJ2-3 and V is TRBV18, with D possibly TRBD2 on 6 matching bases. The CDR3 contains 16 residues. Germline V gene data show CDR1 as KGHSH and CDR2 as LQKENI. Deletions cut 5 bases from V and 1 base from J, with 16 bases between. The CDR3 DNA reads as TGTGCCAGCTCAGGACCTCGGGAGTACGGCACAGATACGCAGTATTTT. Protein: CASSGPREYGTDTQYF.

The V call is TRBV27, the J call TRBJ2-1; D unclear. This CDR3 has 15 amino acids. Germline lookup yields CDR1 MNHEY and CDR2 SMNVEV (reference sequence). Trimming stripped 7 bases from V and 0 bases from J, with 13 bases between. For the CDR3, the DNA is TGTGCCAGCAACTTCGGGTTAAACTCCTACAATGAGCAGTTCTTC. Translated: CASNFGLNSYNEQFF.

The rearrangement uses TRBV10-3 and TRBJ2-3, with a weak D call TRBD2 (6 bases). Germline CDR1 ENHRY, CDR2 SYGVKD. This CDR3 contains 18 residues. V lost 0 bases, J lost 0 bases, and 16 bases lay in between. CDR3 in amino acids: CAISESLAFILSTDTQYF. The CDR3 DNA reads TGTGCCATCAGTGAGTCGCTAGCGTTCATACTAAGCACAGATACGCAGTATTTT.

The chain carries TRBV5-5 and TRBJ1-3; D remains ambiguous. V gave up 2 bases and J gave up 0 bases, with 6 bases separating them. The CDR3 consists of 14 residues. In germline, CDR1 is SGHKS, CDR2 YYEKEE (reference sequence). The CDR3 sequence: CASSFSASGNTIYF. CDR3 sequence (DNA): TGTGCCAGCAGCTTCTCAGCCTCTGGAAACACCATATATTTT.

The chain combines TRBV11-2 with TRBJ2-1, with TRBD1 identical over 11 bases. Germline CDR1 is SGHAT and CDR2 is FQNNGV. The junction had 4 bases not matched to a gene; V was cut back by 4 bases and J by 8 bases. The CDR3 loop spans 14 amino acids. CDR3 in amino acids: CASSSGQGADEQFF. The CDR3 DNA is TGTGCCAGCAGCTCAGGACAGGGGGCTGATGAGCAGTTCTTC.

The J gene is TRBJ2-6, the V gene TRBV5-1, with a possible D match to TRBD1 (5 bases). This CDR3 spans 17 amino acids. V lost 0 bases and J 1 base, leaving 11 bases between the germline ends. Per germline, CDR1 SGHRS and CDR2 YFSETQ. The CDR3: CASSLGGTASGANVLTF. The DNA for the CDR3 is TGCGCCAGCAGCTTGGGGGGCACGGCTTCTGGGGCCAACGTCCTGACTTTC.

The chain employs TRBV7-8 and TRBJ1-2, with 7 nucleotides matching TRBD1. The CDR3 totals 18 residues. Germline CDR1 reads SGHVS; CDR2 reads FQNEAQ. J gave up 0 bases and V 5 bases, and 15 bases lay outside the gene matches. This CDR3 is CASSPRGAAGGSNYGYTF. The CDR3 DNA reads TGTGCCAGCAGCCCCAGGGGGGCGGCCGGGGGTTCTAACTATGGCTACACCTTC. The full variable domain, in which reference TRBV7-8 and TRBJ1-2 provide the parts outside the CDR3, is GAGVSQSPRYKVAKRGQDVALRCDPISGHVSLFWYQQALGQGPEFLTYFQNEAQLDKSGLPSDRFFAERPEGSVSTLKIQRTQQEDSAVYLCASSPRGAAGGSNYGYTFGSGTRLTVV.

This clone was observed once. The chain carries TRBV2 and TRBJ2-7, with 12 bases aligning to TRBD1. The CDR3 extends over 15 amino acids. J lost 0 bases, V lost 5 bases, and 2 bases had no gene match. Looked up from germline, CDR1 is SNHLY and CDR2 is FYNNEI. The CDR3 DNA reads as TGTGCCAGCAGTTGGGACAGGGGGCCCTCCTACGAGCAGTACTTC. This encodes CASSWDRGPSYEQYF.

The chain recombines TRBV29-1 with TRBJ2-1, with 9 nucleotides matching TRBD2. Germline CDR1 and CDR2: SQVTM and ANQGSEA. The length of the CDR3 is 14 residues. J lost 3 bases, V lost 6 bases, and 6 bases had no gene match. As DNA, the CDR3 is TGCAGCGTGGGGGCTAGCGGGATCTACAATGAGCAGTTCTTC. This encodes CSVGASGIYNEQFF.

CDR3 residues: CASSIGGAKNIQYF. Here the CDR3 DNA reads TGTGCCAGCAGCATCGGTGGGGCCAAAAACATTCAGTACTTC. V is TRBV5-6 and J is TRBJ2-4, with D hard to call. Germline V gene lookup returns CDR1 SGHDT and CDR2 YYEEEE. V was trimmed by 4 bases and J by 1 base, leaving 9 bases between them. CDR3 length equals 14 residues.

The chain uses TRBV7-9 and TRBJ2-1; 9 bases align to TRBD2. The CDR3 runs to 17 residues. Germline CDR1 and CDR2: SEHNR and FQNEAQ (reference sequence). The V and J ends lost 0 bases and 3 bases, in that order; junction bases with no gene match: 6. The CDR3 nucleotides read TGTGCCAGCAGCTTAGCGCTGGGACTAGCTATCTACAATGAGCAGTTCTTC. Protein product: CASSLALGLAIYNEQFF.

The genes are TRBV5-1 and TRBJ2-3, with no clear D. The V end lost 1 base, the J end lost 0 bases, and 6 bases lay between the germline ends. CDR1 and CDR2 (germline): SGHRS, YFSETQ. CDR3 size: 14 residues. The DNA for the CDR3 is TGCGCCAGCAGCTTGATGATTAGCACAGATACGCAGTATTTT. Encoded protein: CASSLMISTDTQYF.

V usage is TRBV6-5 and J usage is TRBJ1-2; 7 bases agree with TRBD1. This CDR3 has 14 residues. Trimming cost V 6 bases and J 5 bases; bases outside gene matches: 9. Germline values: CDR1 MNHEY, CDR2 SVGAGI. CDR3 protein: CASRRTGTAYGYTF. The CDR3 DNA is TGTGCCAGCAGACGCACCGGGACAGCTTATGGCTACACCTTC.

Worth noting for this clone: At one end, the junction sequence differs from germline, possibly due to a read error. V usage is TRBV5-4 and J usage is TRBJ2-3; 7 bases align to TRBD2. Germline loops: CDR1 SGHNT, CDR2 YYREEE (reference sequence). The CDR3 has 16 residues. CDR3 nucleotides: TGCGCCAGCAGCCAAGGGGCAGCGGGAAGTACAGATACGCAGTATTTT. This sequence encodes CASSQGAAGSTDTQYF.

The chain combines TRBV9 with TRBJ2-1; D gene ambiguous. Germline V gene sequence: CDR1 SGDLS, CDR2 YYNGEE. There are 15 residues in the CDR3. Trimming left V 6 bases short and J 7 bases short, with 20 bases between. Here the CDR3 reads CASTRTAIKPNEQFF. Here the CDR3 DNA reads TGTGCCAGCACCCGGACCGCTATAAAACCGAATGAGCAGTTCTTC.

This chain joins TRBV19 and TRBJ2-2; 8 bases agree with TRBD2. CDR1 and CDR2 (germline): LNHDA, SQIVND (reference sequence). The CDR3 is 13 amino acids. The J segment lost 8 bases and the V segment lost 6 bases, leaving 5 bases of the junction unmatched. CDR3 region: CASRGLVGGELFF. Written as DNA, the CDR3 is TGTGCCAGTAGGGGACTAGTTGGTGGGGAGCTGTTTTTT. The variable domain in full, completed from reference TRBV19 and TRBJ2-2, reads DGGITQSPKYLFRKEGQNVTLSCEQNLNHDAMYWYRQDPGQGLRLIYYSQIVNDFQKGDIAEGYSVSREKKESFPLTVTSAQKNPTAFYLCASRGLVGGELFFGEGSRLTVL.

This chain links TRBV11-1 with TRBJ2-2; perhaps TRBD1 as D (5 bases). The CDR3 is 15 amino acids. Germline CDR1 SGHAT, CDR2 FQDESV (reference sequence). The V and J ends lost 5 bases and 4 bases respectively, with 14 bases between them. For the CDR3, the DNA is TGTGCCAGCAGCAAAGCAGGGTTTTCCACCGGGGAGCTGTTTTTT. Protein: CASSKAGFSTGELFF.

This rearrangement joins TRBV2 to TRBJ1-5; TRBD1 might be the D (6 bases). V gave up 4 bases and J gave up 3 bases, with 10 bases separating them. The CDR3 extends over 14 amino acids. Germline values: CDR1 SNHLY, CDR2 FYNNEI. The CDR3 region has the DNA TGTGCCAGCAGTGTACAGGGTTACAATCAGCCCCAGCATTTT. This encodes CASSVQGYNQPQHF.

This CDR3 is CASSSSGGTDTQYF. The CDR3 nucleotides read TGTGCCAGCAGCTCCTCGGGTGGGACAGATACGCAGTATTTT. The chain recombines TRBV7-2 with TRBJ2-3; no clear D. Trimming took off 4 bases at V and 3 bases at J, with 11 bases between the two ends. Germline loops: CDR1 SGHTA, CDR2 FQGNSA. CDR3 size: 14 residues.

The chain links TRBV14 to TRBJ2-3; 10 nucleotides agree with TRBD2. Germline V gives CDR1 SGHDN, CDR2 FVKESK. This CDR3 has 18 residues. J was trimmed by 2 bases and V by 4 bases; bases with no gene match: 12. This CDR3 reads CASSRGRTSGGSTDTQYF. CDR3 nucleotide sequence: TGTGCCAGCAGCCGCGGAAGGACTAGCGGTGGCTCCACAGATACGCAGTATTTT.

The chain is built from TRBV11-2 and TRBJ2-4; D gene ambiguous. Germline V lookup: CDR1 SGHAT, CDR2 FQNNGV. The CDR3 length is 15 residues. Trimming took 3 bases from V and 4 from J, leaving 13 bases between them. CDR3 region: CASSFGGEKKNIQYF. CDR3 nucleotide sequence: TGTGCCAGCAGCTTTGGTGGAGAAAAGAAAAACATTCAGTACTTC.

The V call is TRBV7-8, the J call TRBJ1-1; TRBD1 might be the D (5 bases). This CDR3 spans 13 amino acids. V lost 0 bases and J lost 10, with 12 bases in between. The V gene's germline CDR1 is SGHVS and CDR2 FQNEAQ. CDR3 in amino acids: CASSLAEGRGAFF. In DNA, the CDR3 is TGTGCCAGCAGCTTAGCCGAGGGGAGGGGAGCTTTCTTT.

CDR3 sequence reads: CASSWAMVGNNEQFF. For the CDR3, the DNA is TGTGCCAGCAGTTGGGCCATGGTGGGCAACAATGAGCAGTTCTTC. The chain has TRBV27 and TRBJ2-1; D call uncertain. Deletions cut 4 bases from V and 5 bases from J, with 15 bases between. CDR3 length: 15 residues. In germline, CDR1 is MNHEY, CDR2 SMNVEV (reference sequence).

The chain combines TRBV11-2 with TRBJ2-3; D call uncertain. From germline, CDR1 is SGHAT and CDR2 FQNNGV. The CDR3 consists of 13 residues. Trimming cost V 2 bases and J 3 bases, with 6 bases left between them. CDR3 loop: CASSLQRTDTQYF. The DNA for the CDR3 is TGTGCCAGCAGCTTACAGAGAACAGATACGCAGTATTTT.

The chain is built from TRBV30 and TRBJ1-3; perhaps TRBD1 as D (5 bases). V was shortened by 5 bases and J by 8 bases, with 7 bases between the two germline ends. The germline V gene has CDR1 GTSNPN and CDR2 SVGIG (reference sequence). This CDR3 region has 10 residues. The CDR3 DNA follows: TGTGCCTGGGGGGGGGACACCATATATTTT. It specifies CAWGGDTIYF.

The chain couples TRBV5-1 to TRBJ2-1; TRBD2 aligns across 9 bases. The CDR3 is made up of 17 amino acids. V shed 5 bases and J 2 bases; nucleotides not matched to a gene: 11. Germline V lookup: CDR1 SGHRS, CDR2 YFSETQ. DNA of the CDR3: TGCGCCAGCAGTCGGACCTCTAGCGGGACGGCCTACAATGAGCAGTTCTTC. This encodes CASSRTSSGTAYNEQFF. Filled out from reference TRBV5-1 and TRBJ2-1, the complete variable domain reads KAGVTQTPRYLIKTRGQQVTLSCSPISGHRSVSWYQQTPGQGLQFLFEYFSETQRNKGNFPGRFSGRQFSNSRSEMNVSTLELGDSALYLCASSRTSSGTAYNEQFFGPGTRLTVL.

This clone showed up just a few times. V usage is TRBV5-4 and J usage is TRBJ2-5; maybe TRBD2 (5 bases). Germline CDR1 SGHNT, CDR2 YYREEE (reference sequence). CDR3 length: 13 amino acids. V was shortened by 3 bases and J by 5 bases, with 11 bases between the two germline ends. The CDR3 sequence is CASSSSSMETQYF. For the CDR3, the DNA is TGTGCCAGCAGCTCGTCTAGCATGGAGACCCAGTACTTC.

This clone was seen at least ten times. The chain joins TRBV11-2 to TRBJ1-4; D ambiguous. CDR1 SGHAT and CDR2 FQNNGV come from the germline V gene. The ends were cut back, 6 bases at V and 6 bases at J, with 11 bases in the middle. This CDR3 contains 13 residues. The CDR3 loop reads CASRTYIDEKLFF. As DNA, the CDR3 is TGTGCCAGCAGGACCTACATAGATGAAAAACTGTTTTTT.

This clone was seen just once. In nucleotides, the CDR3 is TGTGCCAGCAGCTCCGGGAAACCCCGGGACCCTAGGTACGAGCAGTTCTTC. Translating gives CASSSGKPRDPRYEQFF. The rearrangement uses TRBV11-2 and TRBJ2-1; D could derive from TRBD1 or TRBD2 (5 bases each). The CDR3 extends over 17 amino acids. Germline lookup yields CDR1 SGHAT and CDR2 FQNNGV. Trimming took off 4 bases at V and 10 bases at J, with 26 bases between the two ends.